This TCR beta chain was found in a study of early stage breast cancer tumors. The protocol was immunoSEQ multiplex PCR, while the TCRdb copy is restricted to in-frame clones and leaves out a portion. Among over 45,000 clones listed, approximately 80% were seen once. This clonotype was sampled from a person aged 45-60 years with breast cancer. Sequencing was performed on blood.

The CDR3 reads CASRGGPNEKLFF. The CDR3 DNA is TGTGCCAGCAGGGGAGGGCCTAATGAAAAACTGTTTTTT. The gene calls are TRBV6-1 and TRBJ1-4; D remains ambiguous. The CDR3 covers 13 residues. Germline CDR1 MNHNS, CDR2 SASEGT. Trimming shortened V by 6 bases and J by 3 bases, and 8 bases separated the two germline ends.